This T cell receptor beta chain derives from a study of blood T cells in healthy people across ages. At the level of the study: The capture of about one barcoded beta molecule per two T cells was achieved by template switching.

General study points: Considered underestimates were the diversity estimates obtained from one million T cells.

The CDR3 is made up of 16 amino acids. The ends lost 2 bases at V and 0 bases at J; junction bases unmatched: 5. The second PCR ran roughly 7 to 11 cycles with a sample-barcoded 5' primer and J-beta primers. TCRdb independently ran MiXCR on the 5' RACE reads; one entry per CDR3 protein. Among hundreds of thousands of distinct CDR3 sequences listed, approximately 52% were seen once. Note on this clonotype: As yet, its antigen is unknown.

The receptor comes from an elderly woman in good health. Specimen: blood. The rearrangement links TRBV12-3 or TRBV12-4 to TRBJ2-3; TRBD1 matches at 7 bases. CDR3 coding DNA: TGTGCCAGCAGTTTAACAAGGGGGCGGAGCACAGATACGCAGTATTTT. This gives the protein CASSLTRGRSTDTQYF.